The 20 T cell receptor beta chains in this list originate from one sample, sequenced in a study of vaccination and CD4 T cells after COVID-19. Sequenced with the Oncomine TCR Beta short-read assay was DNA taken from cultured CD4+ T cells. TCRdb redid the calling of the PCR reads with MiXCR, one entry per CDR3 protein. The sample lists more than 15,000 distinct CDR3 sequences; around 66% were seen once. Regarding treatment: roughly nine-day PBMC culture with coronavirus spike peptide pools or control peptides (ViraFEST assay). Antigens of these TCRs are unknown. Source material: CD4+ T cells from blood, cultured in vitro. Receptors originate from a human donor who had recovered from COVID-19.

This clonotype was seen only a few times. The CDR3 sequence is CASSPPGDTEAFF. The CDR3 bases are TGTGCCAGCAGCCCCCCGGGGGACACTGAAGCTTTCTTT. The chain couples TRBV7-2 to TRBJ1-1; D might be TRBD1 (5 bases). The germline CDR1 and CDR2 sequences are SGHTA and FQGNSA. V gave up 5 bases and J gave up 3 bases, with 10 bases separating them. CDR3 length: 13 residues.

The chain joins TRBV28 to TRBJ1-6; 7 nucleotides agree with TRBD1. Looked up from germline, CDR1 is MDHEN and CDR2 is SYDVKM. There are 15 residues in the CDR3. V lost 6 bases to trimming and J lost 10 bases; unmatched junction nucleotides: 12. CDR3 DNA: TGTGCCAGCAGCCCTGCGACAGGGTCAGGGTCACCCCTCCACTTT. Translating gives CASSPATGSGSPLHF.

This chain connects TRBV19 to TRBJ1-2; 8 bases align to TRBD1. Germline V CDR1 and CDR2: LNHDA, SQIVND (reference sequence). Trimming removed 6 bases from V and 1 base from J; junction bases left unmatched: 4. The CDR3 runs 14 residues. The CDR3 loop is CASSETGVNYGYTF. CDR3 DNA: TGTGCCAGTAGCGAGACAGGGGTTAACTATGGCTACACCTTC.

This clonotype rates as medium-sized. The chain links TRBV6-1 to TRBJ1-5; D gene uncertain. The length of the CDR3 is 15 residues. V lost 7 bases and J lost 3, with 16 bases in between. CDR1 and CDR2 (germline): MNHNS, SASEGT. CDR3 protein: CASTPINKNNQPQHF. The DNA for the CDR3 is TGTGCCAGCACCCCCATAAACAAGAACAATCAGCCCCAGCATTTT.

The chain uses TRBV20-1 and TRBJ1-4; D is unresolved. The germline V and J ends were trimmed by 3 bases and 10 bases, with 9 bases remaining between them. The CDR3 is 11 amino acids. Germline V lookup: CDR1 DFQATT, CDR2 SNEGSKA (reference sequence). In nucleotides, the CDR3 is TGCAGTGCTAGGTTCTCTAGAAAACTGTTTTTT. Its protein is CSARFSRKLFF.

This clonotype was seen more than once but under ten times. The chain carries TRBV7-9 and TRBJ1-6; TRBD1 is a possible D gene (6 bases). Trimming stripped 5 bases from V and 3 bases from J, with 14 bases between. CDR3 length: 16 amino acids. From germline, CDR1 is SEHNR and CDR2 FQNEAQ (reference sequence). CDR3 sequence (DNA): TGTGCCAGCAGCCCGCACCGAGGGGGCTATAATTCACCCCTCCACTTT. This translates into CASSPHRGGYNSPLHF.

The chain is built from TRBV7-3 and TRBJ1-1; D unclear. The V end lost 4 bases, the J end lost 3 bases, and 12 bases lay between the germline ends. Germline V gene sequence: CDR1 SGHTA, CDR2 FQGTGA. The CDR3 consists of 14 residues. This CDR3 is CASSSLVPHTEAFF. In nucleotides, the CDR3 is TGTGCCAGCAGCTCCCTTGTGCCGCACACTGAAGCTTTCTTT.

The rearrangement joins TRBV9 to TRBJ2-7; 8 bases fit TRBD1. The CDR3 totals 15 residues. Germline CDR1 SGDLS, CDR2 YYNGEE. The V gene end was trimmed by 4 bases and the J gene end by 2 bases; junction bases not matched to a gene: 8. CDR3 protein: CASSPGWTGPYEQYF. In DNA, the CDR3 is TGTGCCAGCAGCCCAGGGTGGACAGGGCCCTACGAGCAGTACTTC.

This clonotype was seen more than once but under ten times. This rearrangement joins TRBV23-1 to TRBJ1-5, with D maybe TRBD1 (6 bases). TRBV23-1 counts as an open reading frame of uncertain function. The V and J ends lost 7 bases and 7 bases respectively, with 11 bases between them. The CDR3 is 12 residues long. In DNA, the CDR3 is TGCGCCAGCAAATCAGGGGACCAGCCCCAGCATTTT. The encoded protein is CASKSGDQPQHF.

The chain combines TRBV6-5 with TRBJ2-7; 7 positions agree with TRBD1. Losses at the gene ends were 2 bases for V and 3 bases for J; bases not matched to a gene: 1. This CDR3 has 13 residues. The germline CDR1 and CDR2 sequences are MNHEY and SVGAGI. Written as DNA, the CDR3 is TGTGCCAGCAGTTACAGACAGGGCTACGAGCAGTACTTC. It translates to CASSYRQGYEQYF.

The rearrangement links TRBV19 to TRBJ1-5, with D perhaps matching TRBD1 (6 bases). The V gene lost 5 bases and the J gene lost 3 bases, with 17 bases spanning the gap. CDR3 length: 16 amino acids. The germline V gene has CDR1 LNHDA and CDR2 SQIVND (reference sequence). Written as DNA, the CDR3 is TGTGCCAGTAGTCTCGGGGCAGGGGTGAACAATCAGCCCCAGCATTTT. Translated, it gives CASSLGAGVNNQPQHF.

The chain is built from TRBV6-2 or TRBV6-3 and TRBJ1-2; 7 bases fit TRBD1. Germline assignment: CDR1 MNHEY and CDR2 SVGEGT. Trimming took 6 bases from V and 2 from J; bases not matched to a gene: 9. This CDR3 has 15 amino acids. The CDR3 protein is CASRSGTAANYGYTF. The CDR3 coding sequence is TGTGCCAGCAGGTCTGGGACAGCCGCCAACTATGGCTACACCTTC.

The CDR3 sequence is CASSRNWGYTF. Written as DNA, the CDR3 is TGTGCCAGCAGTCGCAATTGGGGCTACACCTTC. The V and J genes are TRBV12-3 or TRBV12-4 and TRBJ1-2; no clear D. Trimming removed 5 bases at V and 8 bases at J, with 9 bases between. The CDR3 covers 11 residues.

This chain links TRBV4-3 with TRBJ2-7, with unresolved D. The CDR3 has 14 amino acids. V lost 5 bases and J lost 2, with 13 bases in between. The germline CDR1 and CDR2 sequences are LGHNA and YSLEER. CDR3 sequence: CASSYDTRAYEQYF. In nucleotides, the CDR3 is TGCGCCAGCAGCTACGACACGAGAGCCTACGAGCAGTACTTC.

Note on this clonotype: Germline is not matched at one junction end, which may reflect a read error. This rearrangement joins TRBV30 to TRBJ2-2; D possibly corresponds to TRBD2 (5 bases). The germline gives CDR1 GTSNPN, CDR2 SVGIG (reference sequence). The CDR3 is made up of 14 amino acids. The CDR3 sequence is CAWSMVLGTGEPFF. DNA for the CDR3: TGTGCCTGGAGTATGGTATTAGGCACCGGGGAGCCGTTTTTT.

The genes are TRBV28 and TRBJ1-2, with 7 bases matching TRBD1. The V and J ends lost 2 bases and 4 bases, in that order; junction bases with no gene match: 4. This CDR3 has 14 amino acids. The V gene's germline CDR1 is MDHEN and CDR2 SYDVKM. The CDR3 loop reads CASSLTTGSYGYTF. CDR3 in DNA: TGTGCCAGCAGTTTAACGACAGGGAGCTATGGCTACACCTTC.

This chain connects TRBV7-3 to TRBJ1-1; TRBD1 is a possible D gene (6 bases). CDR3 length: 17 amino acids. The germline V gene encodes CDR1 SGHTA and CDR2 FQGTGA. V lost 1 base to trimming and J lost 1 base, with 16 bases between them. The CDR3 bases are TGTGCCAGCAGCTTAAACTCCTGGGGGGGCCGGAACACTGAAGCTTTCTTT. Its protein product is CASSLNSWGGRNTEAFF.

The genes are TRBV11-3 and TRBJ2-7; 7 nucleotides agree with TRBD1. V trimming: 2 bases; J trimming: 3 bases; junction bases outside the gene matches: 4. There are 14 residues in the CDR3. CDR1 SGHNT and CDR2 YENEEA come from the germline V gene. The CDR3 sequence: CASSLQGDGYEQYF. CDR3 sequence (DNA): TGTGCCAGCAGCTTACAGGGGGATGGCTACGAGCAGTACTTC.

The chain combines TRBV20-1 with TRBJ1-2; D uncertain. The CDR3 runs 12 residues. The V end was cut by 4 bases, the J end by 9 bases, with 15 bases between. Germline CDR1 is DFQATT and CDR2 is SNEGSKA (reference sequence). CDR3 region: CSAKEGNRRYTF. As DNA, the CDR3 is TGCAGTGCTAAGGAAGGGAATCGGCGCTACACCTTC.

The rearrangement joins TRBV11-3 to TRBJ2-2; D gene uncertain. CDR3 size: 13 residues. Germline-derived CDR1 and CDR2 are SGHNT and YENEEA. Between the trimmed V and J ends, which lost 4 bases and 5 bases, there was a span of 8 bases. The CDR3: CASSSRQTGELFF. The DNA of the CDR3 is TGTGCCAGCAGCTCCAGACAAACCGGGGAGCTGTTTTTT.